This entry lists 18 T cell receptor beta chains sequenced from one sample in a study of T-cell memory formation after mild COVID-19. TCRdb reanalysed the 5' RACE reads using MiXCR and keeps one entry per CDR3 protein. The sample yields hundreds of thousands of distinct CDR3 sequences, less than 20% seen once. Sequencing used PBMCs or a T cell subset sorted from them (not recorded which). The origin of the receptors is a man aged 18 to 30 who had mild COVID-19 (a few samples of this study predate the infection). Cell type and time point are not known.

The chain links TRBV5-6 to TRBJ2-3; 9 bases align to TRBD1. Germline CDR1 is SGHDT and CDR2 is YYEEEE. Losses at the gene ends were 4 bases for V and 6 bases for J; bases not matched to a gene: 6. The CDR3 is 14 residues long. CDR3 region: CASSAGQGWDTQYF. The CDR3 nucleotides are TGTGCCAGCAGCGCCGGACAGGGGTGGGATACGCAGTATTTT.

The CDR3 protein is CASSLGAGVITDTQYF. For the CDR3, the DNA is TGTGCCAGCAGCCTGGGGGCAGGGGTTATAACAGATACGCAGTATTTT. The chain recombines TRBV11-2 with TRBJ2-3; the D gene is possibly TRBD1 (6 bases). The V end was cut by 5 bases, the J end by 3 bases, with 18 bases between. Germline loops: CDR1 SGHAT, CDR2 FQNNGV. The length of the CDR3 is 16 residues.

This clonotype showed up many times. The gene calls are TRBV12-3 or TRBV12-4 and TRBJ1-5; tentative D call: TRBD1 (5 bases). The CDR3 length is 16 residues. Trimming shortened V by 5 bases and J by 0 bases, and 14 bases separated the two germline ends. The CDR3 loop is CASSTQTVASNQPQHF. In DNA, the CDR3 is TGTGCCAGCAGTACGCAGACAGTGGCTAGCAATCAGCCCCAGCATTTT.

The chain is built from TRBV20-1 and TRBJ2-4, with D unresolved. The CDR3 is 14 amino acids. V shed 1 base and J shed 4 bases, with 11 bases lying between them. CDR1 DFQATT and CDR2 SNEGSKA come from the germline V gene (reference sequence). The CDR3 nucleotides are TGCAGTGCTAGAGTACAAGGACCAAAAAACATTCAGTACTTC. This translates into CSARVQGPKNIQYF.

There are a few counts of this clonotype. The chain recombines TRBV28 with TRBJ2-7, with D possibly matching TRBD1 (5 bases). Germline assignment: CDR1 MDHEN and CDR2 SYDVKM. Trimming cost V 3 bases and J 5 bases, with 11 bases left between them. This CDR3 contains 13 residues. DNA for the CDR3: TGTGCCAGCAGTTTGCCAGGGTATCACGAGCAGTACGTC. This codes for CASSLPGYHEQYV.

This clonotype was detected a few times. The V call is TRBV7-2, the J call TRBJ2-7; a possible D gene is TRBD1 (6 bases). V was trimmed by 4 bases and J by 4 bases, leaving 17 bases between them. Germline values: CDR1 SGHTA, CDR2 FQGNSA. This CDR3 comprises 15 residues. This chain's CDR3 is CASSYRYRAVYEQYF. The CDR3, as DNA: TGTGCCAGCAGCTATAGGTACAGGGCCGTTTACGAGCAGTACTTC.

The J gene is TRBJ1-1, the V gene TRBV19; TRBD1 matches at 7 bases. Trimming at V came to 4 bases and at J to 7 bases, leaving 9 bases not matched to a gene. This CDR3 region has 14 residues. Germline CDR1 and CDR2: LNHDA and SQIVND (reference sequence). CDR3 sequence reads: CASSRDSRVDEAFF. The CDR3 DNA reads TGTGCCAGTAGTAGGGACAGCCGAGTTGATGAAGCTTTCTTT.

This clonotype has a handful of counts. The genes are TRBV3-1 and TRBJ1-6; 9 nucleotides agree with TRBD1. V lost 5 bases to trimming and J lost 7 bases; unmatched junction nucleotides: 6. The germline gives CDR1 LGHDT, CDR2 YNNKEL (reference sequence). The CDR3 has 15 residues. In DNA, the CDR3 is TGTGCCAGCAGCTGGACGGGACAGGGAAATTCACCCCTCCACTTT. This codes for CASSWTGQGNSPLHF.

The chain joins TRBV7-6 to TRBJ2-7, with unresolved D. CDR3 length: 11 residues. Trimming removed 5 bases from V and 8 bases from J, with 10 bases in between. From germline, CDR1 is SGHVS and CDR2 FNYEAQ. CDR3 residues: CASSPVTKQYV. Here the CDR3 DNA reads TGTGCCAGCAGCCCCGTGACGAAGCAGTACGTC.

This clonotype was observed a handful of times. V and J are TRBV7-7 and TRBJ2-2; D gene unclear. There are 15 residues in the CDR3. Trimming took 0 bases from V and 0 from J, leaving 5 bases between them. CDR1 and CDR2 (germline): SSHAT, FNYEAQ (reference sequence). This chain's CDR3 is CASSLARPNTGELFF. CDR3 in DNA: TGTGCCAGCAGCTTAGCCAGACCGAACACCGGGGAGCTGTTTTTT.

The gene calls are TRBV5-1 and TRBJ1-6; D is perhaps TRBD1 (5 bases). Germline-derived CDR1 and CDR2 are SGHRS and YFSETQ. This CDR3 is built from 16 residues. V was clipped by 4 bases and J by 6 bases, with 17 bases between them. The CDR3: CASSAVSARGNSPLHF. In nucleotides, the CDR3 is TGCGCCAGCAGCGCCGTGTCAGCAAGGGGTAATTCACCCCTCCACTTT.

This clonotype was seen a handful of times. The chain links TRBV5-1 to TRBJ2-4; 14 bases agree with TRBD2. Germline CDR1 SGHRS, CDR2 YFSETQ. The CDR3 sequence is 20 residues long. V gave up 4 bases and J gave up 0 bases; unmatched junction bases: 12. CDR3 residues: CASSLFPGLAGAVAKNIQYF. CDR3 DNA sequence: TGCGCCAGCAGCCTCTTTCCGGGACTAGCGGGGGCCGTAGCCAAAAACATTCAGTACTTC.

This clonotype was detected many times. The chain joins TRBV3-1 to TRBJ2-3; 10 bases map to TRBD1. This CDR3 spans 14 amino acids. Germline trimming cut 3 bases from V and 3 bases from J; bases unmatched to any gene: 0. The germline V gene encodes CDR1 LGHDT and CDR2 YNNKEL (reference sequence). The CDR3 sequence: CASSQGQGTDTQYF. The CDR3 region has the DNA TGTGCCAGCAGCCAGGGACAGGGGACAGATACGCAGTATTTT.

This chain connects TRBV25-1 to TRBJ2-2; TRBD1 aligns across 11 bases. The CDR3 spans 16 residues. Germline values: CDR1 MGHDK, CDR2 SYGVNS. V trimming: 3 bases; J trimming: 5 bases; junction bases outside the gene matches: 5. DNA of the CDR3: TGTGCCAGCAGTGATCCCGGACAGGGGGCAACCGGGGAGCTGTTTTTT. Translating it yields CASSDPGQGATGELFF.

The V and J genes are TRBV11-3 and TRBJ2-1; TRBD1 matches 9 bases. The length of the CDR3 is 13 residues. In germline, CDR1 is SGHNT, CDR2 YENEEA. The V segment lost 8 bases and the J segment 12 bases; nucleotides outside the gene matches: 11. CDR3 amino acids: CASSQGAQLSQFF. The CDR3 DNA is TGTGCCAGCTCACAGGGGGCCCAGTTATCGCAGTTCTTC.

This clonotype was seen a few times. The chain is built from TRBV7-6 and TRBJ2-5; TRBD2 agrees at 12 bases. The ends lost 5 bases at V and 5 bases at J; junction bases unmatched: 9. Germline V gene lookup returns CDR1 SGHVS and CDR2 FNYEAQ. The CDR3 runs 16 residues. The CDR3 DNA reads as TGTGCCAGCAGCCCCTGGACTAGCGGGGCCTGGGAGACCCAGTACTTC. Its translation is CASSPWTSGAWETQYF.

The chain recombines TRBV28 with TRBJ1-1, with TRBD1 matching 7 bases. Germline CDR1 is MDHEN and CDR2 is SYDVKM. This CDR3 is 15 amino acids long. V gave up 6 bases and J gave up 2 bases; unmatched junction bases: 9. CDR3 region: CASRHPDRVNTEAFF. The CDR3 region has the DNA TGTGCCAGCAGGCACCCCGACAGGGTTAACACTGAAGCTTTCTTT.

This clonotype was recorded a few times. This chain joins TRBV15 and TRBJ2-7, with D possibly matching TRBD2 (6 bases). Trimming shortened V by 2 bases and J by 5 bases, and 16 bases separated the two germline ends. CDR1 is LNHNV, CDR2 YYDKDF, per germline (reference sequence). The CDR3 spans 15 residues. This CDR3 is CATSRTPTASDEQYF. The DNA for the CDR3 is TGTGCCACCAGCAGAACTCCGACAGCTAGCGACGAGCAGTACTTC. The variable domain in full, completed from reference TRBV15 and TRBJ2-7, reads DAMVIQNPRYQVTQFGKPVTLSCSQTLNHNVMYWYQQKSSQAPKLLFHYYDKDFNNEADTPDNFQSRRPNTSFCFLDIRSPGLGDTAMYLCATSRTPTASDEQYFGPGTRLTVT.